A single sample is the source of the 13 T cell receptor beta chains below, sequenced in a study of blood T cell repertoires in COVID-19. The repertoire was sequenced with immunoSEQ multiplex PCR; TCRdb's copy has only in-frame clones and lacks some. The data show about 240,000 clones, around 83% seen once. Sequencing was performed on peripheral blood. The origin of the receptors is a woman aged 45-59 years with COVID-19, enrolled during active disease.

The CDR3 nucleotides are TGTGCCACCAGTGATTTCGGGGGGAGGACAGATACGCAGTATTTT. This gives the protein CATSDFGGRTDTQYF. The V and J genes are TRBV24-1 and TRBJ2-3, with 7 bases matching TRBD2. The CDR3 runs to 15 residues. V gave up 1 base and J gave up 3 bases; unmatched junction bases: 3. Germline CDR1 and CDR2: KGHDR and SFDVKD.

The rearrangement links TRBV7-8 to TRBJ2-7; 7 bases align to TRBD2. This CDR3 has 15 residues. Trimming at V came to 5 bases and at J to 3 bases, leaving 10 bases not matched to a gene. Germline V CDR1 and CDR2: SGHVS, FQNEAQ. The CDR3 sequence: CASSLGRGSGYEQYV. The CDR3 nucleotides read TGTGCCAGCAGCCTAGGGAGGGGTAGTGGCTACGAGCAGTACGTC.

This chain uses TRBV19 with TRBJ1-1; TRBD1 aligns across 9 bases. Germline V gene sequence: CDR1 LNHDA, CDR2 SQIVND (reference sequence). The length of the CDR3 is 17 residues. Trimming removed 1 base from V and 2 bases from J; junction bases left unmatched: 8. The CDR3 is CASSIGTGGWGNTEAFF. DNA of the CDR3: TGTGCCAGTAGTATAGGCACAGGGGGCTGGGGAAACACTGAAGCTTTCTTT. The whole variable domain, remainder taken from reference TRBV19 and TRBJ1-1, is DGGITQSPKYLFRKEGQNVTLSCEQNLNHDAMYWYRQDPGQGLRLIYYSQIVNDFQKGDIAEGYSVSREKKESFPLTVTSAQKNPTAFYLCASSIGTGGWGNTEAFFGQGTRLTVV.

The chain carries TRBV12-3 or TRBV12-4 and TRBJ1-1, with no clear D. Trimming stripped 5 bases from V and 5 bases from J, with 12 bases between. CDR3 length equals 13 residues. CDR3: CASSLGGRTEAFF. For the CDR3, the DNA is TGTGCCAGCAGTCTTGGTGGGAGGACTGAAGCTTTCTTT.

The rearrangement links TRBV11-1 to TRBJ2-5, with 7 bases identical to TRBD1. Trimming took 3 bases from V and 5 from J; bases not matched to a gene: 3. The germline V gene encodes CDR1 SGHAT and CDR2 FQDESV (reference sequence). The CDR3 covers 13 residues. The CDR3 DNA follows: TGTGCCAGCAGCTTCGACAGGGCGGAGACCCAGTACTTC. Protein product: CASSFDRAETQYF.

This clone has more than one count but fewer than ten. The chain couples TRBV10-1 to TRBJ2-1; 7 bases map to TRBD2. The V and J ends lost 1 base and 5 bases, in that order; junction bases with no gene match: 5. CDR1 and CDR2 (germline): WNHNN, SYGVQD (reference sequence). This CDR3 has 15 residues. The CDR3 spells CASSEFGGKDNEQFF. DNA of the CDR3: TGCGCCAGCAGTGAGTTCGGGGGGAAGGACAATGAGCAGTTCTTC.

This clone occurred a few times. This sequence joins TRBV7-2 and TRBJ1-1; D ambiguous. The germline CDR1 and CDR2 sequences are SGHTA and FQGNSA. This CDR3 is 16 amino acids long. Deletions cut 4 bases from V and 8 bases from J, with 23 bases between. CDR3 sequence reads: CASSSTGQPWAGEAFF. DNA for the CDR3: TGTGCCAGCAGCTCAACTGGGCAACCCTGGGCCGGAGAAGCTTTCTTT.

V gene TRBV2 combines with J gene TRBJ2-3; the match to TRBD2 covers 9 bases. CDR1 and CDR2 from the germline V gene are SNHLY and FYNNEI. CDR3 length equals 16 residues. The V gene end was trimmed by 5 bases and the J gene end by 2 bases; junction bases not matched to a gene: 8. The CDR3 is CASSRSGGTYTDTQYF. The CDR3 coding sequence is TGTGCCAGCAGTAGGAGCGGGGGGACCTACACAGATACGCAGTATTTT.

The chain employs TRBV6-5 and TRBJ2-7, with D unclear. The V end lost 5 bases, the J end lost 4 bases, and 12 bases lay between the germline ends. Germline V lookup: CDR1 MNHEY, CDR2 SVGAGI. The CDR3 runs 13 residues. The CDR3 DNA reads as TGTGCCAGCAGTAACCGCCTGAGGTACGAGCAGTACGTC. Translating it yields CASSNRLRYEQYV.

The gene calls are TRBV11-2 and TRBJ1-1; D remains unclear. CDR1 and CDR2 (germline): SGHAT, FQNNGV. The CDR3 spans 14 residues. V lost 1 base, J lost 7 bases, and 13 bases lay in between. The CDR3 here is CASSLGMATIEAFF. The CDR3 bases are TGTGCCAGCAGCTTAGGGATGGCAACTATTGAAGCTTTCTTT.

The V gene is TRBV28, the J gene TRBJ2-7; TRBD1 is a possible D gene (6 bases). Deletions cut 5 bases from V and 7 bases from J, with 15 bases between. Germline V gives CDR1 MDHEN, CDR2 SYDVKM. This CDR3 spans 13 amino acids. CDR3 bases: TGTGCCAGCAGTCCCCTTAAAAGGGGGGAGCAGTACTTC. Translated: CASSPLKRGEQYF. Using reference TRBV28 and TRBJ2-7 for the parts outside the CDR3, the full variable domain is DVKVTQSSRYLVKRTGEKVFLECVQDMDHENMFWYRQDPGLGLRLIYFSYDVKMKEKGDIPEGYSVSREKKERFSLILESASTNQTSMYLCASSPLKRGEQYFGPGTRLTVT.

J is TRBJ2-1 and V is TRBV9, with a weak D call TRBD2 (7 bases). The CDR3 length is 15 residues. Per germline, CDR1 SGDLS and CDR2 YYNGEE. Deletions cut 7 bases from V and 8 bases from J, with 22 bases between. The CDR3 protein is CASSRFEGGNDEQFF. The CDR3 DNA follows: TGTGCCAGCTCCCGATTCGAGGGGGGGAACGATGAGCAGTTCTTC. The full variable domain, with the rest looked up from reference TRBV9 and TRBJ2-1, is DSGVTQTPKHLITATGQRVTLRCSPRSGDLSVYWYQQSLDQGLQFLIQYYNGEERAKGNILERFSAQQFPDLHSELNLSSLELGDSALYFCASSRFEGGNDEQFFGPGTRLTVL.

In its sample, this clone was seen a few times. This chain connects TRBV6-1 to TRBJ2-7; 7 bases are shared with TRBD1. The germline V gene encodes CDR1 MNHNS and CDR2 SASEGT. CDR3 length equals 15 residues. V lost 3 bases, J lost 0 bases, and 5 bases stayed unmatched. CDR3 protein: CASSDPTGYSYEQYF. DNA of the CDR3: TGTGCCAGCAGTGACCCGACAGGGTACTCCTACGAGCAGTACTTC.